This is a list of T cell receptor beta chains from one sample in a study of shared clonotypes between healthy human individuals. Only in-frame clones appear in the TCRdb table, and some are missing; sequencing was by immunoSEQ multiplex PCR. This sample has approximately 840,000 clones, with approximately 97% found just once. The sample consisted of naive CD8+ T cells sorted from blood. The receptor set was obtained from a man under 40 in good health. The CDR3 runs from the conserved cysteine through the conserved F or W. A D gene is named only where the DNA matches it firmly. A row's size may be missing; if present it is once, few, many or a size class.

few	TRBJ1-2	13	TRBV7-9	.	CASSLVAGYGYTF	TGTGCCAGCAGCTTAGTAGCGGGCTATGGCTACACCTTC
.	TRBJ2-7	14	TRBV5-1	.	CASSLGFTSYEQYF	TGCGCCAGCAGCTTGGGGTTTACGTCCTACGAGCAGTACTTC
.	TRBJ1-1	12	TRBV7-8	.	CASSLAPSEAFF	TGTGCCAGCAGCTTAGCGCCGTCCGAAGCTTTCTTT
.	TRBJ2-5	15	TRBV25-1	TRBD1	CASSGNRGYQETQYF	TGTGCCAGCAGTGGGAACAGGGGTTACCAAGAGACCCAGTACTTC
.	TRBJ1-1	13	TRBV7-6	.	CASSQGVNTEAFF	TGTGCCAGCAGCCAAGGAGTTAACACTGAAGCTTTCTTT
.	TRBJ2-1	15	TRBV7-3	TRBD2	CASSFGLAAYNEQFF	TGTGCCAGCAGCTTCGGCCTAGCGGCTTACAATGAGCAGTTCTTC
.	TRBJ2-7	15	TRBV10-2	TRBD2	CASSESSGFTYEQYF	TGCGCCAGCAGTGAGTCTAGCGGGTTCACCTACGAGCAGTACTTC
.	TRBJ2-2	12	TRBV6-1	.	CASPAGTGELFF	TGTGCCAGCCCGGCGGGTACCGGGGAGCTGTTTTTT
.	TRBJ2-1	12	TRBV11-3	.	CASSFLNNEQFF	TGTGCCAGCAGCTTTCTTAACAATGAGCAGTTCTTC
.	TRBJ2-7	15	TRBV4-1	.	CASSQEDYQAYEQYF	TGCGCCAGCAGCCAAGAGGACTACCAAGCCTACGAGCAGTACTTC
.	TRBJ2-5	14	TRBV10-2	.	CASSLLGGQETQYF	TGCGCCAGCTCCCTCCTCGGGGGTCAAGAGACCCAGTACTTC
.	TRBJ2-3	15	TRBV19	TRBD2	CASSITSGSTDTQYF	TGTGCCAGTAGTATTACTAGCGGCAGCACAGATACGCAGTATTTT
.	TRBJ2-7	11	TRBV29-1	.	CSVEARYEQYF	TGCAGCGTTGAGGCCAGATACGAGCAGTACTTC
once	TRBJ2-2	16	TRBV11-2	.	CASSLFGTDNTGELFF	TGTGCCAGCAGCTTATTCGGGACGGACAACACCGGGGAGCTGTTTTTT
.	TRBJ2-7	13	TRBV6-5	.	CASSFLETYEQYF	TGTGCCAGCAGTTTCTTAGAGACCTACGAGCAGTACTTC
once	TRBJ2-7	15	TRBV11-2	TRBD2	CASSPQTSGGSEQYF	TGTGCCAGCAGCCCCCAAACTAGCGGTGGAAGTGAGCAGTACTTC
.	TRBJ1-1	13	TRBV29-1	.	CSVEMGGNTEAFF	TGCAGCGTTGAAATGGGGGGAAACACTGAAGCTTTCTTT
few	TRBJ1-1	13	TRBV4-1	TRBD1	CASSQVGTAEAFF	TGCGCCAGCAGCCAAGTTGGGACAGCTGAGGCTTTCTTT
.	TRBJ1-5	15	TRBV30	TRBD1	CAWSGYTGGNQPQHF	TGTGCCTGGAGCGGATATACAGGGGGAAATCAGCCCCAGCATTTT
.	TRBJ2-7	13	TRBV9	.	CASSAADYYEQYF	TGTGCCAGCAGCGCGGCGGACTATTACGAGCAGTACTTC
.	TRBJ1-1	12	TRBV28	.	CASSYKPTEAFF	TGTGCCAGCAGCTACAAACCAACTGAAGCTTTCTTT
.	TRBJ2-7	12	TRBV10-1	.	CASSGMTYEQYF	TGCGCCAGCAGCGGGATGACCTACGAGCAGTACTTC
.	TRBJ1-2	18	TRBV27	.	CASSPAQVQPYLNYGYTF	TGTGCCAGCAGCCCGGCACAGGTCCAACCATACCTTAACTATGGCTACACCTTC
.	TRBJ2-2	14	TRBV29-1	TRBD2	CSVGGTSSTGELFF	TGCAGCGTTGGTGGGACTAGCAGCACCGGGGAGCTGTTTTTT
.	TRBJ2-7	15	TRBV6-5	.	CASSFGAGALYEQYF	TGTGCCAGCAGTTTCGGGGCAGGGGCCCTGTACGAGCAGTACTTC
.	TRBJ2-5	15	TRBV28	TRBD2	CASSPGLDNQETQYF	TGTGCCAGCAGTCCGGGACTAGATAACCAAGAGACCCAGTACTTC
.	TRBJ2-7	15	TRBV27	.	CASSPTSGMIYEQYF	TGTGCCAGCAGCCCGACCTCAGGGATGATTTACGAGCAGTACTTC
.	TRBJ2-7	14	TRBV19	TRBD1	CASSPGTGIYEQYF	TGTGCCAGTAGTCCCGGGACAGGGATCTACGAGCAGTACTTC
.	TRBJ2-3	13	TRBV19	.	CASLESGTDTQYF	TGTGCCAGTCTGGAGTCAGGCACAGATACGCAGTATTTT
.	TRBJ1-1	17	TRBV11-2	.	CASSQKPGHIMNTEAFF	TGTGCCAGCAGCCAAAAGCCGGGACACATAATGAACACTGAAGCTTTCTTT
.	TRBJ2-7	15	TRBV15	TRBD1	CATSSNPGQSYEQYF	TGTGCCACCAGCTCAAACCCGGGACAGTCCTACGAGCAGTACTTC
.	TRBJ1-1	13	TRBV29-1	.	CSSTEQGGTEAFF	TGCAGCTCTACAGAGCAGGGAGGTACTGAAGCTTTCTTT
.	TRBJ2-3	12	TRBV11-2	TRBD2	CASSGLAPEEYF	TGTGCCAGCAGCGGACTAGCACCCGAGGAGTATTTT
.	TRBJ2-1	14	TRBV18	.	CASSWWDLGNEQFF	TGTGCCAGCTCATGGTGGGATCTCGGCAATGAGCAGTTCTTC
.	TRBJ1-1	16	TRBV11-3	.	CASSLDKKLTPREAFF	TGTGCCAGCAGCTTAGATAAGAAGTTGACTCCGCGTGAAGCTTTCTTT
.	TRBJ2-7	16	TRBV7-3	.	CASSSPVPITSYEQYF	TGTGCCAGCAGCTCCCCCGTCCCCATCACATCCTACGAGCAGTACTTC
.	TRBJ2-7	14	TRBV29-1	TRBD2	CSVEWAGEGYEQYF	TGCAGCGTTGAATGGGCGGGAGAAGGCTACGAGCAGTACTTC
.	TRBJ2-7	15	TRBV27	.	CASSLSGGEDYSQYF	TGTGCCAGCAGTTTATCAGGCGGAGAGGATTATTCGCAGTACTTC
.	TRBJ2-2	16	TRBV11-3	TRBD2	CASSLLAGVGTGELFF	TGTGCCAGCAGCTTACTAGCGGGAGTTGGTACCGGGGAGCTGTTTTTT
.	TRBJ2-7	16	TRBV18	TRBD2	CASSSGLAGGRGEQYF	TGTGCCAGCTCATCAGGACTAGCGGGAGGGCGCGGCGAGCAGTACTTC
.	TRBJ2-2	16	TRBV9	.	CASSIPGATNTGELFF	TGTGCCAGCAGTATACCGGGAGCTACGAACACCGGGGAGCTGTTTTTT
.	TRBJ2-1	16	TRBV6-1	TRBD2	CASSEWSSGSDGEQFF	TGTGCCAGCAGTGAATGGTCTAGCGGGAGTGACGGTGAGCAGTTCTTC
.	TRBJ2-1	15	TRBV5-6	.	CASSLVSFSYNEQFF	TGTGCCAGCAGCCTCGTAAGTTTCTCCTACAATGAGCAGTTCTTC
.	TRBJ2-7	12	TRBV29-1	.	CSAEGHPNEQYF	TGCAGCGCCGAGGGGCATCCTAACGAGCAGTACTTC
once	TRBJ2-6	17	TRBV7-9	.	CASSTGLPSSGANVLTF	TGTGCCAGCAGCACCGGACTACCCAGCTCTGGGGCCAACGTCCTGACTTTC
.	TRBJ2-2	16	TRBV5-5	TRBD2	CASSLAGFSGRTELFF	TGTGCCAGCAGCTTGGCGGGCTTTAGCGGGAGGACGGAGCTGTTTTTT